This TCR beta chain was sequenced in a study of PD-1 blockade in classical Hodgkin lymphoma. Study overall: Each patient was given nivolumab 3 mg/kg through a vein every 2 weeks. Study findings and constraints: Newly diagnosed patients were said to have less baseline TCR diversity than healthy donors did. Baseline diversity in complete responders resembled that of newly diagnosed patients. By C4D1, diversity of CD4+ TCRs had risen significantly, whereas that of CD8+ TCRs had not.

The ends were cut back, 6 bases at V and 8 bases at J, with 22 bases in the middle. CDR3 size: 15 residues. Germline loops: CDR1 MNHEY, CDR2 SVGAGI. The sample's time point: cycle 4 day 1 (C4D1), after more than 5 weeks of nivolumab. Each patient relapsed following autologous stem cell transplantation, and prior brentuximab vedotin exposure differed. As for this clone: Its antigen is undetermined.

TCRdb's copy holds only in-frame clones and misses some; the assay was immunoSEQ multiplex PCR. The table shows some 90,000 clones, with 78% occurring only once. The sequence derives from a human donor with classical Hodgkin lymphoma. This chain connects TRBV6-5 to TRBJ1-1; D is possibly TRBD1 (5 bases). The sequenced sample was peripheral blood mononuclear cells (PBMCs), obtained before the fourth cycle of nivolumab. CDR3 sequence (DNA): TGTGCCAGCAGCCGTAGGGGCACACCCCAAAGAGAAGCTTTCTTT. This gives the protein CASSRRGTPQREAFF.